This T cell receptor (beta chain) was retrieved from a study of identical twins. General study points: Cord blood's abundant beta clonotypes had fewer insertions, unlike memory repertoires.

TCRdb recomputed calls from the 5' RACE reads with MiXCR, one row per CDR3 protein. The profile shows about 240,000 distinct CDR3 sequences, 10% of them singletons. This clonotype was seen a few times. Its cognate antigen is unknown. CDR3 length: 14 amino acids. Trimming left V 4 bases short and J 2 bases short, with 12 bases between. Germline V lookup: CDR1 SNHLY, CDR2 FYNNEI. The rearrangement joins TRBV2 to TRBJ2-7; D gene ambiguous. The sequenced sample was memory T cells sorted from blood. The TCR originated in a man in his forties or fifties in good health. CDR3 bases: TGTGCCAGCAGTGGGGTTCAAGCTACCTACGAGCAGTACTTC. Its protein product is CASSGVQATYEQYF.